This TCR beta chain was observed in a study of blood T cell repertoires in COVID-19. Only in-frame clones appear in the TCRdb table, and some are missing; sequencing was by immunoSEQ multiplex PCR. The sample records roughly 330,000 clones, nearly 90% being singletons. With 6 bases clipped from V and 0 bases from J, the junction kept 4 bases outside the gene matches. The CDR3 has 15 residues. Germline CDR1 MNHEY, CDR2 SMNVEV (reference sequence). Sequenced: PBMCs or T cells enriched from blood (not recorded which). The clonotype originates from a woman in her 30s who had recovered from COVID-19. The chain carries TRBV27 and TRBJ2-1; 8 bases are a match to TRBD2. CDR3 in amino acids: CASSHRGGSYNEQFF. Here the CDR3 DNA reads TGTGCCAGCAGCCACCGGGGGGGCTCCTACAATGAGCAGTTCTTC.